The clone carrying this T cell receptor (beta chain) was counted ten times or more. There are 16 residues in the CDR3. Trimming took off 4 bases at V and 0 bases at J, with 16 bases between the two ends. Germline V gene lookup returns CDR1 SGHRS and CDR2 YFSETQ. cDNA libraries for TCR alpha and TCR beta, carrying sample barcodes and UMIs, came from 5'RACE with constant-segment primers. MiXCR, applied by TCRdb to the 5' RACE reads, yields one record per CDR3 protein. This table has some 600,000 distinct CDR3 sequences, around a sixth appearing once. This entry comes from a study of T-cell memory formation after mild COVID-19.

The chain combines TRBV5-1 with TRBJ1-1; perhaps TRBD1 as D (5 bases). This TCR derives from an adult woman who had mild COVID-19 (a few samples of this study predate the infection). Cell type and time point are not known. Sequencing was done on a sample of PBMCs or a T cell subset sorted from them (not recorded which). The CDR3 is CASSLQGRSMNTEAFF. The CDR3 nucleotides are TGCGCCAGCAGCCTCCAGGGTAGGAGCATGAACACTGAAGCTTTCTTT.